Following are 10 T cell receptor beta chains from one sample sequenced in a study of metastatic and nonmetastatic thyroid tumors. Patients underwent thyroid surgery, and none had received any treatment before it. Through MiXCR, TCRdb re-clonotyped the PCR reads. The repertoire holds about 25,000 clones, with roughly 20% as singletons. Specimen: adjacent normal tissue. These receptors originate from a female donor with papillary thyroid cancer or a benign thyroid nodule (not recorded which). Some clones in this sample may be carry-over from other donors' samples.

This clone was recorded at least ten times. The gene calls are TRBV6-1 and TRBJ2-3; 11 nucleotides match TRBD2. V lost 8 bases and J lost 0; bases outside the gene matches: 7. CDR1 and CDR2 (germline): MNHNS, SASEGT. The CDR3 sequence is 16 residues long. CDR3 DNA: TGTGCCAGCCTTAGCGGGAGGGGGACTAGCACAGATACGCAGTATTTT. As protein: CASLSGRGTSTDTQYF.

On this clone: This may be a read error: a much more frequent sequence differs by one nucleotide. The chain carries TRBV6-1 and TRBJ1-4; weak D call: TRBD1 (5 bases). CDR1 is MNHNS, CDR2 SASEGT, per germline. The CDR3 spans 15 residues. CDR3: CASRGLGGNAEKPIF. The CDR3 nucleotides are TGTGCCAGCAGGGGGCTAGGAGGTAACGCTGAAAAACCGATTTTT.

About this clone: At one end, the junction sequence differs from germline, possibly due to a read error. V gene TRBV11-1 combines with J gene TRBJ2-1, with 7 bases lining up with TRBD2. CDR1 and CDR2 from the germline V gene are SGHAT and FQDESV (reference sequence). The CDR3 extends over 15 amino acids. CDR3 DNA sequence: TGTGCCAACAGCCGGGGACTATCGGGAGAAGGGGAGCAGTTCTTC. It translates to CANSRGLSGEGEQFF.

In its sample, this clone was seen many times. The genes are TRBV5-1 and TRBJ1-2; 7 bases are shared with TRBD1. The CDR3 extends over 13 amino acids. Germline trimming cut 5 bases from V and 6 bases from J; bases unmatched to any gene: 7. Germline V lookup: CDR1 SGHRS, CDR2 YFSETQ. The CDR3 is CASRPDRVDGYTF. Here the CDR3 DNA reads TGCGCCAGCAGACCAGACAGGGTGGATGGCTACACCTTC.

This clone showed up many times. Other DNA sequences in this sample translate to the same CDR3. This rearrangement joins TRBV19 to TRBJ1-1; D possibly corresponds to TRBD1 (5 bases). The CDR3 extends over 13 amino acids. Germline CDR1 and CDR2: LNHDA and SQIVND (reference sequence). V was trimmed by 8 bases and J by 4 bases, leaving 14 bases between them. The CDR3 nucleotides are TGTGCCAGTTATACGGGGGAAGGCACTGAAGCTTTCTTT. Translating it yields CASYTGEGTEAFF.

This clone is labeled medium-sized. The CDR3 loop is CASSGYPGSYNSPLHF. CDR3 bases: TGTGCCAGCAGTGGTTATCCAGGGTCCTATAATTCACCCCTCCACTTT. The chain couples TRBV6-1 to TRBJ1-6, with D maybe TRBD1 (5 bases). The CDR3 length is 16 residues. V lost 4 bases to trimming and J lost 1 base, with 11 bases between them. Germline CDR1 MNHNS, CDR2 SASEGT.

This sequence joins TRBV11-2 and TRBJ1-3; D is unresolved. The V gene lost 3 bases and the J gene lost 6 bases, with 12 bases spanning the gap. The germline V gene has CDR1 SGHAT and CDR2 FQNNGV. This CDR3 comprises 14 residues. The CDR3 nucleotides read TGTGCCAGCAGCTTTGGGTATGGGGAAAACACCATATATTTT. It encodes CASSFGYGENTIYF. The variable domain in full, with the rest retrieved from reference TRBV11-2 and TRBJ1-3, is EAGVAQSPRYKIIEKRQSVAFWCNPISGHATLYWYQQILGQGPKLLIQFQNNGVVDDSQLPKDRFSAERLKGVDSTLKIQPAKLEDSAVYLCASSFGYGENTIYFGEGSWLTVV.

There are many counts of this clone. The gene calls are TRBV20-1 and TRBJ2-1; 9 bases fit TRBD2. Germline lookup yields CDR1 DFQATT and CDR2 SNEGSKA (reference sequence). This CDR3 spans 14 amino acids. The CDR3 reads CSAAGGISYNEQFF. CDR3 DNA sequence: TGCAGCGCGGCGGGAGGGATATCCTACAATGAGCAGTTCTTC.

This clone was seen only a few times. J is TRBJ2-7 and V is TRBV6-1, with D unresolved. The CDR3 has 15 amino acids. Looked up from germline, CDR1 is MNHNS and CDR2 is SASEGT. V lost 7 bases, J lost 3 bases, and 19 bases lay in between. The CDR3 DNA reads as TGTGCCAGCACTACCACCGGTGGTGTAATCTACGAGCAGTACTTC. Encoded protein: CASTTTGGVIYEQYF.

This clone turned up a few times. The chain joins TRBV5-1 to TRBJ2-7; 8 bases fit TRBD2. V was clipped by 7 bases and J by 2 bases; unmatched bases: 5. The CDR3 is 13 residues long. CDR1 and CDR2 from the germline V gene are SGHRS and YFSETQ. Written as DNA, the CDR3 is TGCGCCAGCTCGGGAGGGGCCCCCTACGAGCAGTACTTC. Its protein product is CASSGGAPYEQYF.